This T cell receptor beta chain was profiled in a study of OX40 agonist ivuxolimab in advanced cancers. Regarding the complete study: The costimulatory receptor OX40 (CD134) was targeted by ivuxolimab, a fully human IgG2 agonistic monoclonal antibody. Intravenous ivuxolimab was administered to patients every 2 weeks at six dose levels: 0.01, 0.1, 0.3, 1.5, 3 and 10 mg/kg. Of the roughly 52 patients in dose escalation, some 20 had hepatocellular carcinoma, around 15 had melanoma, 9 had renal cell carcinoma and 9 had head and neck cancer. The dose-escalation cohort was about 86% male with a mean age of around 62 years, ranging from about 20 to 85. Patients were allowed to have had prior anti-PD-1, anti-PD-L1 or anti-CTLA-4 therapy, and 30% to 40% of the dose-escalation patients had been treated with checkpoint inhibitors. Partial responses were achieved by three dose-escalation patients, of whom one had hepatocellular carcinoma and two had cutaneous melanoma. The point of sequencing TCRbeta in the periphery was to test whether ivuxolimab changed TCR sequence diversity and drove clonal T-cell expansion. The paper describes the monotherapy dose-escalation part (N ≈ 52 patients) of the phase I trial of ivuxolimab.

Genomic DNA was isolated from the sorted cells so that the TCRbeta CDR3 region could be sequenced. The immunoSEQ Assay was used for sequencing of TCRbeta CDR3 regions. TCRdb's version of the immuneACCESS table is confined to in-frame rearrangements and falls short of the full clone set. An unresolved V gene accounts for under half of the shortfall where checked; the remainder is of unknown origin. The sample yields some 10,000 clones; around three fifths were counted once. More than 25% of the sample lies in the top ten. From its cysteine to its phenylalanine, the CDR3 spans 14 amino acids. The CDR3 DNA has 42 bases and is translated from base 1. Looking up the germline V gene yields CDR1 SGDLS and CDR2 YYNGEE. V and J are truncated by 0 bases and 2 bases respectively, leaving an intervening sequence of 8 bases. Overall study results and their limits: After ivuxolimab, CD8+ T cells had more expanded clones than CD4+ T cells on average. In the 0.1-3.0 mg/kg groups, partial responders were among the patients with the lowest normalized peripheral clonal expansion, particularly in CD8+ T cells. Low levels of normalized T-cell clonal expansion were also seen in some patients who did not respond. Which antigens the clonally expanded peripheral T cells were specific for was not determined. At doses of 0.1 to 3.0 mg/kg, clonal expansion of both CD4+ and CD8+ T cells in blood was seen between baseline and week 6.

About this clone: The clone's antigen remains unknown. No much larger clone is present one base from it, and per-base qualities are unavailable.

Patients with autoimmune disease history or receiving systemic immunosuppression were excluded from the trial. Peripheral blood for TCR sequencing was collected from all dose cohorts at baseline, on cycle 4 day 1, and on cycle 7 day 1. Samples came from an open-label, multicenter, first-in-human phase I dose-escalation trial of ivuxolimab. Adults with locally advanced or metastatic head and neck squamous cell, hepatocellular, melanoma or renal cell carcinoma were enrolled in the trial. CD4+ and CD8+ T cells were sorted separately from peripheral blood before TCR sequencing. Specimen: CD4+ or CD8+ T cells sorted from blood, collected in a trial of the OX40 agonist ivuxolimab. The TCR originated in an adult with an advanced solid tumor such as melanoma, head and neck, liver or kidney cancer. The rearranged segments are TRBV9 and TRBJ1-2; TRBD1 could be the D gene, as 5 bases match. The sequence in DNA is TGTGCCAGCAGCGTAGCGGGGGACAACTATGGCTACACCTTC. It translates as CASSVAGDNYGYTF. Joined to the reference TRBV9 and TRBJ1-2 proteins, this CDR3 gives the full variable domain: DSGVTQTPKHLITATGQRVTLRCSPRSGDLSVYWYQQSLDQGLQFLIQYYNGEERAKGNILERFSAQQFPDLHSELNLSSLELGDSALYFCASSVAGDNYGYTFGSGTRLTVV.